This T cell receptor beta chain was retrieved from a study of shared clonotypes between healthy human individuals. Concerning this clone: Its target is not known.

Findings of the study overall: Only a few donors were included, so the genetic and exposure-history diversity represented was limited. Sorted-subset sequencing was shown by rarefaction to be incomplete despite large depth.

Repertoires were generated with immunoSEQ multiplex PCR, while TCRdb's copy carries only in-frame clones and drops some. The sample lists fewer than 1.8 million clones; 98% were seen once. The germline gives CDR1 SGHVS, CDR2 FQNEAQ. V was pared by 5 bases and J by 3 bases, with 3 bases of the junction left unmatched. The CDR3 is made up of 14 amino acids. Material for sequencing was naive CD4+ T cells sorted from blood. Noted subset: CD45RA+ positively selected. The origin of this receptor is a young man in good health. V is TRBV7-8 and J is TRBJ1-5; 8 bases are shared with TRBD1. Written as DNA, the CDR3 is TGTGCCAGCAGCCGACAGGGGTTCAATCAGCCCCAGCATTTT. Amino acid sequence: CASSRQGFNQPQHF.